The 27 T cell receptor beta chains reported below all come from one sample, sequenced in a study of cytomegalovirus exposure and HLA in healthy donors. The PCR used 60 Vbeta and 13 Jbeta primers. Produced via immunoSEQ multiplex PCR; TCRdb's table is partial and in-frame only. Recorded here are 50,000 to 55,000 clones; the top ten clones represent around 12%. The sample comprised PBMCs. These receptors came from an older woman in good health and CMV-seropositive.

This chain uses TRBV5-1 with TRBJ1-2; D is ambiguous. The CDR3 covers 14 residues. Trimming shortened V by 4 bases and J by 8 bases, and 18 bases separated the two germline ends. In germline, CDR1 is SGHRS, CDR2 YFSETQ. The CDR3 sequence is CASSRGSRESGYTF. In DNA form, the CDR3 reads TGCGCCAGCAGCCGCGGGTCGAGGGAAAGCGGCTACACCTTC.

This CDR3 is CASSLELAGGQTYEQYF. CDR3 nucleotides: TGTGCCAGCAGCTTAGAACTAGCGGGGGGGCAAACGTACGAGCAGTACTTC. V usage is TRBV7-2 and J usage is TRBJ2-7; 13 nucleotides align to TRBD2. The V segment lost 1 base and the J segment 4 bases; nucleotides outside the gene matches: 7. CDR1 is SGHTA, CDR2 FQGNSA, per germline. This CDR3 contains 17 residues.

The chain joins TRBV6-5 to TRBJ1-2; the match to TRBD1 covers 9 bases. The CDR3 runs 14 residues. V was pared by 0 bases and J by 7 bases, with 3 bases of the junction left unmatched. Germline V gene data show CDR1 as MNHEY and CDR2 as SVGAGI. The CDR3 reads CASSYSQGAGGYTF. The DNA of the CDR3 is TGTGCCAGCAGTTACTCACAGGGGGCCGGTGGCTACACCTTC.

The CDR3 sequence is CASSSARTGGETQYF. The CDR3 DNA sequence: TGTGCCAGCAGCTCCGCACGGACAGGGGGAGAGACCCAGTACTTC. The J gene is TRBJ2-5, the V gene TRBV7-2; 10 bases agree with TRBD1. Losses at the gene ends were 4 bases for V and 4 bases for J; bases not matched to a gene: 6. The germline gives CDR1 SGHTA, CDR2 FQGNSA. This CDR3 spans 15 amino acids.

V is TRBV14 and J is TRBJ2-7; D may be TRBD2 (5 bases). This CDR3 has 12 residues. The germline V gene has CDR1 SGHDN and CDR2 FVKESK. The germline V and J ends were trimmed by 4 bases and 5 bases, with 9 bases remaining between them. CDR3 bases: TGTGCCAGCAGCCCTAGAGGGAACGAGCAGTACTTC. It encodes CASSPRGNEQYF. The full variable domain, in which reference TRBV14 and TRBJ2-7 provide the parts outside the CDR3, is EAGVTQFPSHSVIEKGQTVTLRCDPISGHDNLYWYRRVMGKEIKFLLHFVKESKQDESGMPNNRFLAERTGGTYSTLKVQPAELEDSGVYFCASSPRGNEQYFGPGTRLTVT.

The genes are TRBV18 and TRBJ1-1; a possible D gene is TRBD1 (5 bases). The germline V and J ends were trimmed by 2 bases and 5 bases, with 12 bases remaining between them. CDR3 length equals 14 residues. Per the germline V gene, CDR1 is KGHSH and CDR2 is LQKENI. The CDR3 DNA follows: TGTGCCAGCTCACCAGGCAGGGAGGAAACTGAAGCTTTCTTT. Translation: CASSPGREETEAFF.

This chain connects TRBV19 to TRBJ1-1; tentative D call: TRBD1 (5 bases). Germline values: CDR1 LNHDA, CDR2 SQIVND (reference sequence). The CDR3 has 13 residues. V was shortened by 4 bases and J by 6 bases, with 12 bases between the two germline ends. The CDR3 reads CASSTHRQSEAFF. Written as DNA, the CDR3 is TGTGCCAGTAGTACCCACAGACAGTCTGAAGCTTTCTTT.

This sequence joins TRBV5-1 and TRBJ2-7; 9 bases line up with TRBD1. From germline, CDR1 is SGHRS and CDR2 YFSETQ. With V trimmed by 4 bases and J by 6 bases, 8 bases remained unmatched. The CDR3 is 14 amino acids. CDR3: CASSMTGGEGEQYF. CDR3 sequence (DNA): TGCGCCAGCAGCATGACAGGGGGTGAAGGCGAGCAGTACTTC. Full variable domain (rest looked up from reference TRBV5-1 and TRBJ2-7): KAGVTQTPRYLIKTRGQQVTLSCSPISGHRSVSWYQQTPGQGLQFLFEYFSETQRNKGNFPGRFSGRQFSNSRSEMNVSTLELGDSALYLCASSMTGGEGEQYFGPGTRLTVT.

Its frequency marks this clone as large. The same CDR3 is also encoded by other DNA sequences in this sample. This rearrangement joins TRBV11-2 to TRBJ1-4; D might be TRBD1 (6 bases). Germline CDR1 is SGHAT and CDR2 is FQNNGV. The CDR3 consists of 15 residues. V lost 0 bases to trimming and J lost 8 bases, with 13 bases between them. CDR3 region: CASSLEAGGNEKLFF. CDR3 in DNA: TGTGCCAGCAGCTTAGAGGCGGGGGGCAACGAAAAACTGTTTTTT.

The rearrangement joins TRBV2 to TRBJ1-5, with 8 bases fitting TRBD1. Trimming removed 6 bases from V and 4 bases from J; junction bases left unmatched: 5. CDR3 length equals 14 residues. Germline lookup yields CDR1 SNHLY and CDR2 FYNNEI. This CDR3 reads CASRPDRVNQPQHF. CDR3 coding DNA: TGTGCCAGCAGGCCGGACAGGGTAAATCAGCCCCAGCATTTT.

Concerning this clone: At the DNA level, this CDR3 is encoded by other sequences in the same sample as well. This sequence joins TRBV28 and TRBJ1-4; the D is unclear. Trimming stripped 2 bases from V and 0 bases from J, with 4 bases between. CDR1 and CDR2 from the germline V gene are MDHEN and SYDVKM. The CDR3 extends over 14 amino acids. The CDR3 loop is CASSLPATNEKLFF. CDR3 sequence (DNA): TGTGCCAGCAGTTTACCCGCAACTAATGAAAAACTGTTTTTT.

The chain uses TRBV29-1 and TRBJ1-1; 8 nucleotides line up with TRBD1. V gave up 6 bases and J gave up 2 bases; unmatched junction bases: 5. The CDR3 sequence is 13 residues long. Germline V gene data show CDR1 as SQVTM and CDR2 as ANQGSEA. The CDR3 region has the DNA TGCAGCGTCAGGACAGGGACAAACACTGAAGCTTTCTTT. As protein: CSVRTGTNTEAFF.

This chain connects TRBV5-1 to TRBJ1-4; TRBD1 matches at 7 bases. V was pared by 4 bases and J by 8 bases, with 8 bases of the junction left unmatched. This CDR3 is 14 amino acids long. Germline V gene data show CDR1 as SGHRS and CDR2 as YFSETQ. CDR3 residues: CASSTGQEGEKLFF. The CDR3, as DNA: TGCGCCAGCAGCACCGGACAGGAAGGGGAAAAACTGTTTTTT.

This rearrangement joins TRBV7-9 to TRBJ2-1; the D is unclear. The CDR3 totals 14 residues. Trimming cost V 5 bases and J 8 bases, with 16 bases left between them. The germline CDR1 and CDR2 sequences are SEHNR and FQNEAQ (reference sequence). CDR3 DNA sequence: TGTGCCAGCAGCCCCAACCTACCCCACTATGAGCAGTTCTTC. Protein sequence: CASSPNLPHYEQFF.

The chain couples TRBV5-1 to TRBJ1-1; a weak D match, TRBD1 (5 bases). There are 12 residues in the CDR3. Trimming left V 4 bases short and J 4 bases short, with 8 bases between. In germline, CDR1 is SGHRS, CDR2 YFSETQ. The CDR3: CASSGGGTEAFF. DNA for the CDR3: TGCGCCAGCAGCGGGGGGGGCACTGAAGCTTTCTTT. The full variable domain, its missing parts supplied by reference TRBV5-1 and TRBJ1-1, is KAGVTQTPRYLIKTRGQQVTLSCSPISGHRSVSWYQQTPGQGLQFLFEYFSETQRNKGNFPGRFSGRQFSNSRSEMNVSTLELGDSALYLCASSGGGTEAFFGQGTRLTVV.

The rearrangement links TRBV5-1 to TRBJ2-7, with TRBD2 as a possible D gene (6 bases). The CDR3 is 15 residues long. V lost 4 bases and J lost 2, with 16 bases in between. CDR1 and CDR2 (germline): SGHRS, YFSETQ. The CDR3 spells CASSPGTAGAYEQYF. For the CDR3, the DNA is TGCGCCAGCAGCCCGGGGACTGCCGGGGCCTACGAGCAGTACTTC.

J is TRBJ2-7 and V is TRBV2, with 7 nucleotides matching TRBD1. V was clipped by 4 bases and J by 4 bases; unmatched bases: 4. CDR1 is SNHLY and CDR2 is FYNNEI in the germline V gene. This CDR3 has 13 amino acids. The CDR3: CASSGQGKYEQYF. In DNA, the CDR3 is TGTGCCAGCAGTGGACAGGGAAAGTACGAGCAGTACTTC.

CDR3 loop: CASSPQGYPNYGYTF. The DNA for the CDR3 is TGTGCCAGCTCACCACAGGGGTATCCTAACTATGGCTACACCTTC. This sequence joins TRBV18 and TRBJ1-2, with D possibly matching TRBD1 (5 bases). The CDR3 is 15 residues long. Per the germline V gene, CDR1 is KGHSH and CDR2 is LQKENI. Trimming removed 1 base from V and 0 bases from J, with 9 bases in between.

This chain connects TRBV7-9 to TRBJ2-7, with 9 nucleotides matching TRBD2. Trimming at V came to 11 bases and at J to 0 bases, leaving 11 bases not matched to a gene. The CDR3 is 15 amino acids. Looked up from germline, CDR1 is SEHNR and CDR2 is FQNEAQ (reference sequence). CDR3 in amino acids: CAGGDSGGRSYEQYF. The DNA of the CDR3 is TGTGCCGGTGGTGATAGCGGGGGCCGCTCCTACGAGCAGTACTTC.

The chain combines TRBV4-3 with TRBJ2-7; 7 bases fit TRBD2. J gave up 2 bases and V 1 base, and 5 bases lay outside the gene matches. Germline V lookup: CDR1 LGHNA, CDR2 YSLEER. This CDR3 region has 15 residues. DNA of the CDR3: TGCGCCAGCAGCCAAGCGTGGAGCGGGGCCTACGAGCAGTACTTC. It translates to CASSQAWSGAYEQYF.

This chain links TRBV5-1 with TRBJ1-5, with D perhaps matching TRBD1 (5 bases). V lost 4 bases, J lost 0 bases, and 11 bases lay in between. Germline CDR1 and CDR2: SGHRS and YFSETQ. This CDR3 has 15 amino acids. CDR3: CASSPGGNSNQPQHF. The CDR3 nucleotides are TGCGCCAGCAGCCCCGGGGGAAATAGCAATCAGCCCCAGCATTTT.

CDR3 in amino acids: CATSRDQTKNSYEQYF. CDR3 sequence (DNA): TGTGCCACCAGCAGAGATCAGACAAAGAACTCCTACGAGCAGTACTTC. The rearrangement uses TRBV15 and TRBJ2-7; D is undetermined. The V end was cut by 0 bases, the J end by 0 bases, with 12 bases between. This CDR3 contains 16 residues. Germline CDR1 is LNHNV and CDR2 is YYDKDF (reference sequence).

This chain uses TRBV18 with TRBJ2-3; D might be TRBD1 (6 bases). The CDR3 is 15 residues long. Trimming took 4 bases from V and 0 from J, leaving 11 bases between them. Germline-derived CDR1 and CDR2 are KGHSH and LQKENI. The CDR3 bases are TGTGCCAGCTCACAGGACAGTGCTAGCACAGATACGCAGTATTTT. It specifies CASSQDSASTDTQYF. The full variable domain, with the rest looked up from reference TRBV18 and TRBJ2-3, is NAGVMQNPRHLVRRRGQEARLRCSPMKGHSHVYWYRQLPEEGLKFMVYLQKENIIDESGMPKERFSAEFPKEGPSILRIQQVVRGDSAAYFCASSQDSASTDTQYFGPGTRLTVL.

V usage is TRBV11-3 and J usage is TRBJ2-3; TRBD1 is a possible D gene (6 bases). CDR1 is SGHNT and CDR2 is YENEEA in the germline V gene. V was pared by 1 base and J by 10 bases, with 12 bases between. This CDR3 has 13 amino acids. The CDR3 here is CASSLGGGMAQYF. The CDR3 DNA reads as TGTGCCAGCAGCTTAGGAGGGGGTATGGCGCAGTATTTT.

CDR3 protein: CASRAGDVPQPQHF. DNA of the CDR3: TGTGCCAGCAGGGCGGGCGACGTCCCTCAGCCCCAGCATTTT. The chain couples TRBV2 to TRBJ1-5; D not resolved. This CDR3 is 14 amino acids long. V was cut by 6 bases and J by 6 bases, with 15 bases left in between. CDR1 SNHLY and CDR2 FYNNEI come from the germline V gene.

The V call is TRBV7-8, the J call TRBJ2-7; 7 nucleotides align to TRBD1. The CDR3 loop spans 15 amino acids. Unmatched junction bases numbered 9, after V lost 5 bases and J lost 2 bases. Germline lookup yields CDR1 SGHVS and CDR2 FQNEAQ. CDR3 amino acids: CASSIRDRGAYEQYF. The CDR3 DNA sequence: TGTGCCAGCAGCATAAGGGACAGAGGCGCCTACGAGCAGTACTTC.

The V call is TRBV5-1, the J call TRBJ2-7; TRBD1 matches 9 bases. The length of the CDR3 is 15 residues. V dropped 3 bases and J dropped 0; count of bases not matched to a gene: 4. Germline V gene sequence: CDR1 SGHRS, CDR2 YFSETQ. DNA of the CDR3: TGCGCCAGCAGCTCAGGGACAGGGTTCTCCTACGAGCAGTACTTC. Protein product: CASSSGTGFSYEQYF.